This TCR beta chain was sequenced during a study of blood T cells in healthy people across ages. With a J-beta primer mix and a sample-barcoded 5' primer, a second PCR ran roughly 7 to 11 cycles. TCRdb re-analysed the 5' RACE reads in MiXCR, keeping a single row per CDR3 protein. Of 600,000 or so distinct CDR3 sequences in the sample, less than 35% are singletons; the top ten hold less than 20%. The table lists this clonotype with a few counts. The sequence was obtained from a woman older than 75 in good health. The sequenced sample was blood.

CDR3 region: CASSVAGHPSPTEAFF. CDR3 coding DNA: TGCGCCAGCAGTGTTGCGGGACACCCTAGCCCAACTGAAGCTTTCTTT. The rearrangement links TRBV10-2 to TRBJ1-1; TRBD1 is a possible D gene (6 bases). V lost 4 bases and J 5 bases, leaving 20 bases between the germline ends. Germline CDR1 WSHSY, CDR2 SAAADI. This CDR3 is built from 16 residues.